This T cell receptor beta chain was captured in a study of shared clonotypes between healthy human individuals. Germline values: CDR1 SGHVS, CDR2 FQNEAQ. The V end lost 3 bases, the J end lost 2 bases, and 10 bases lay between the germline ends. The CDR3 has 14 amino acids. Profiled with immunoSEQ multiplex PCR; TCRdb holds only in-frame clones, not every one. The sample holds around 690,000 clones, 90% seen once. The clonotype was recovered from a man between 18 and 29 years old in good health. Some clones in this sample may be carry-over from other donors' samples. Sequenced sample: memory CD8+ T cells from PBMCs. Subset reported: CD45RO+ cells pooled with CCR7-negative TemRA cells. The chain combines TRBV7-8 with TRBJ2-5; D perhaps matches TRBD1 (6 bases). Written as DNA, the CDR3 is TGTGCCAGCAGCTTCCGACAGGTGCAAGAGACCCAGTACTTC. Protein sequence: CASSFRQVQETQYF. The complete variable domain, with remaining parts taken from reference TRBV7-8 and TRBJ2-5, reads GAGVSQSPRYKVAKRGQDVALRCDPISGHVSLFWYQQALGQGPEFLTYFQNEAQLDKSGLPSDRFFAERPEGSVSTLKIQRTQQEDSAVYLCASSFRQVQETQYFGPGTRLLVL.